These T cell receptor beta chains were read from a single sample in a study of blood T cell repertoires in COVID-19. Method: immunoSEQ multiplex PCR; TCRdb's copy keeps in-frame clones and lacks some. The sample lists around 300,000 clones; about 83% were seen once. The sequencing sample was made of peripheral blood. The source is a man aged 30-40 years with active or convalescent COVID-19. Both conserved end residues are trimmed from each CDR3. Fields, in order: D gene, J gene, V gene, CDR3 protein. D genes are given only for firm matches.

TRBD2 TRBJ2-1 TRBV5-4 ASSLLREGLGEQF
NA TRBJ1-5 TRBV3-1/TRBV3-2 ASSQDFDSNQPQH
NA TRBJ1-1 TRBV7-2 ASSSGWNTEAF
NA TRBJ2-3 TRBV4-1 ASSTHIGQPSTDTQY
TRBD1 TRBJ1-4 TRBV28 ASSLRTGANEKLF
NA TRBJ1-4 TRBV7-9 ASSLAQGGEKLF
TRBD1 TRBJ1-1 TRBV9 ASNGTGAY
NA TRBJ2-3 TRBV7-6 ASSLDGGGTLAEDTQY
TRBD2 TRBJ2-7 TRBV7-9 ASSLGAGDEQY
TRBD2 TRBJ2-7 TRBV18 ASSGLAGVPHEQY
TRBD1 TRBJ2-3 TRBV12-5 ASGFPDSGTGAKDTQY
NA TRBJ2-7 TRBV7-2 ASSLRSEATYEQY
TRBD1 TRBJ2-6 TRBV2 ASSEAGTAGANVLT
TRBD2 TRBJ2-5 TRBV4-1 ASSHEGGLEETQY
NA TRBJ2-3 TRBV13 ASSYTLRSRAQY
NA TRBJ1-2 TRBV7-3 ASSLGGPANYGYT
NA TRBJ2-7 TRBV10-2 ASSVTAERYYEQY
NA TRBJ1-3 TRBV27 ASSLTDSGNTIY
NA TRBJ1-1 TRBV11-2 ASSLFEAF
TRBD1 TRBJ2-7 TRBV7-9 AGEGQGTYEQY
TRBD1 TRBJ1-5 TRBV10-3 AISDSATDRGQQPQH
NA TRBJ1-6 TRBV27 ASISSHSPLH
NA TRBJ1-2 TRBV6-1 ASSEFTRGYT
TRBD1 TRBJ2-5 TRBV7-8 ASSWTGGRLGTQY
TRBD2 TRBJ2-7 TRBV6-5 ASSKGGDPYEQY
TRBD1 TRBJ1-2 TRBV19 ASSIVGQGRGYT
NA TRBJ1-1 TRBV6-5 ASTRGGGTEAF
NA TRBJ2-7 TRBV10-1 AIPRDTTYEQY
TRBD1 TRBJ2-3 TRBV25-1 ASSEFQGTGDADTQY
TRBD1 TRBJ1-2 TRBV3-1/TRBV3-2 ASRQGGLYGYT
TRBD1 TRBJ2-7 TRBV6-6 ASKRGQGSYEQY
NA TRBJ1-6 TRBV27 ASSPRRVVSYNSPLH
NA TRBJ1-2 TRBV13 ASSDRLTNYGYT
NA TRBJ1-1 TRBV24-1 ATSDLRRGEAF
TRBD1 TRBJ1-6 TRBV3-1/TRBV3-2 ASSLRDRASPLH
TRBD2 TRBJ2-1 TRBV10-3 AIGASGGSHNEQF
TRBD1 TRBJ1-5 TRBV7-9 ASSLYGTGGNQPQH
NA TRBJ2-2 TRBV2 ATTGSGELF
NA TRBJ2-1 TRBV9 ASSVEWERGEQF
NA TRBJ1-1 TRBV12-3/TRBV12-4 ASTLYTNTEAF
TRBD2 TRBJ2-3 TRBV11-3 ASSEEGGGATDTQY